The T cell receptor (beta chain) described here comes from a study of cytomegalovirus exposure and HLA in healthy donors. With V trimmed by 3 bases and J by 8 bases, 10 bases remained unmatched. The CDR3 covers 15 residues. Germline-derived CDR1 and CDR2 are MNHEY and SMNVEV (reference sequence). The donors were members of the validation cohort comprising approximately 120 subjects, separate from the roughly 680-subject first cohort. Produced via immunoSEQ multiplex PCR; TCRdb's table is partial and in-frame only. Among about 280,000 clones, more than 75% were seen once, and the ten largest hold approximately 0.95%.

The rearrangement links TRBV27 to TRBJ2-1; 7 bases align to TRBD2. This clonotype was sampled from a young woman in good health and CMV-seronegative. Sequencing used PBMCs. CDR3 sequence (DNA): TGTGCCAGCAGTTTGTCCCGGGGAGGGCCCCATGAGCAGTTCTTC. This translates into CASSLSRGGPHEQFF.